The 7 T cell receptor beta chains in this list originate from one sample, sequenced in a study of PD-1 blockade in classical Hodgkin lymphoma. Method: immunoSEQ multiplex PCR; TCRdb's copy keeps in-frame clones and lacks some. The sample carries about 24,000 clones, 81% recorded once. Specified time point: cycle 4 day 1 (C4D1), after 5 to 7 weeks of nivolumab. Exposure to brentuximab vedotin varied, and each patient had relapsed following autologous stem cell transplantation. This sample comprised peripheral blood mononuclear cells (PBMCs), obtained before the fourth cycle of nivolumab. The receptors stem from a human donor with classical Hodgkin lymphoma.

This rearrangement joins TRBV4-1 to TRBJ1-1; D remains ambiguous. The CDR3 has 14 residues. V was shortened by 4 bases and J by 1 base, with 10 bases between the two germline ends. CDR1 and CDR2 from the germline V gene are MGHRA and YSYEKL. This CDR3 reads CASSPRTENTEAFF. Written as DNA, the CDR3 is TGCGCCAGCAGCCCCCGGACGGAGAACACTGAAGCTTTCTTT.

The chain joins TRBV30 to TRBJ2-3, with TRBD2 identical over 13 bases. The CDR3 runs to 17 residues. Trimming took 3 bases from V and 5 from J; bases not matched to a gene: 11. Germline CDR1 is GTSNPN and CDR2 is SVGIG (reference sequence). CDR3 amino acids: CAWSDGTSGNGGDTQYF. DNA for the CDR3: TGTGCCTGGAGCGACGGGACTAGCGGGAATGGCGGAGATACGCAGTATTTT.

The genes are TRBV5-4 and TRBJ2-1; 8 nucleotides line up with TRBD2. CDR1 is SGHNT and CDR2 is YYREEE in the germline V gene (reference sequence). The V gene end was trimmed by 1 base and the J gene end by 7 bases; junction bases not matched to a gene: 13. This CDR3 comprises 17 residues. CDR3 nucleotides: TGTGCCAGCAGCTTGTCAAGGTCGGGGGGGCCGGGGAATGAGCAGTTCTTC. Residues: CASSLSRSGGPGNEQFF. The full variable domain, its missing parts supplied by reference TRBV5-4 and TRBJ2-1, is ETGVTQSPTHLIKTRGQQVTLRCSSQSGHNTVSWYQQALGQGPQFIFQYYREEENGRGNFPPRFSGLQFPNYSSELNVNALELDDSALYLCASSLSRSGGPGNEQFFGPGTRLTVL.

The chain carries TRBV11-3 and TRBJ1-6; no clear D. CDR3 length: 17 amino acids. Trimming left V 0 bases short and J 0 bases short, with 9 bases between. The germline V gene encodes CDR1 SGHNT and CDR2 YENEEA. The CDR3 spells CASSLDLSSSYNSPLHF. CDR3 in DNA: TGTGCCAGCAGCTTAGATCTTTCCAGCTCCTATAATTCACCCCTCCACTTT.

The V and J genes are TRBV28 and TRBJ2-2; D perhaps matches TRBD2 (5 bases). The ends were cut back, 7 bases at V and 4 bases at J, with 7 bases in the middle. Per the germline V gene, CDR1 is MDHEN and CDR2 is SYDVKM. This CDR3 comprises 12 residues. The CDR3 sequence: CASTRGTGELFF. The CDR3 coding sequence is TGTGCCAGCACACGGGGCACCGGGGAGCTGTTTTTT.

The chain couples TRBV28 to TRBJ2-7; TRBD2 matches at 11 bases. The CDR3 spans 17 residues. V gave up 7 bases and J gave up 6 bases; unmatched junction bases: 17. Germline-derived CDR1 and CDR2 are MDHEN and SYDVKM. The chain's CDR3 is CASTSLAGGPSSREQYF. CDR3 nucleotide sequence: TGTGCCAGCACCAGCTTAGCGGGAGGGCCCTCTTCCCGCGAGCAGTACTTC.

The genes are TRBV5-1 and TRBJ2-5; D gene uncertain. This CDR3 has 15 amino acids. V lost 0 bases, J lost 5 bases, and 14 bases lay in between. The germline V gene encodes CDR1 SGHRS and CDR2 YFSETQ. CDR3 residues: CASSLAGQQGETQYF. As DNA, the CDR3 is TGCGCCAGCAGCTTGGCCGGCCAGCAAGGGGAGACCCAGTACTTC.